This T cell receptor (beta chain) emerged from a study of blood T cells in healthy people across ages. Healthy Caucasian individuals from Russia aged 6 to 90 were enrolled as donors. A second PCR, run for about 7 to 11 cycles, used a sample-barcoded 5' primer plus a J-beta primer mix. TCRdb reanalysed the 5' RACE reads using MiXCR and keeps one entry per CDR3 protein. This table has over 1,200,000 distinct CDR3 sequences, roughly 59% appearing once. The CDR3 spans 13 residues. CDR1 and CDR2 (germline): SQVTM, ANQGSEA. This sequence originates from a young man in good health. Material for sequencing was blood. V gene TRBV29-1 combines with J gene TRBJ2-1; 8 positions match TRBD2. The CDR3 spells CSASGPALGEQFF. CDR3 bases: TGCAGTGCTAGCGGGCCTGCCCTGGGGGAGCAGTTCTTC.